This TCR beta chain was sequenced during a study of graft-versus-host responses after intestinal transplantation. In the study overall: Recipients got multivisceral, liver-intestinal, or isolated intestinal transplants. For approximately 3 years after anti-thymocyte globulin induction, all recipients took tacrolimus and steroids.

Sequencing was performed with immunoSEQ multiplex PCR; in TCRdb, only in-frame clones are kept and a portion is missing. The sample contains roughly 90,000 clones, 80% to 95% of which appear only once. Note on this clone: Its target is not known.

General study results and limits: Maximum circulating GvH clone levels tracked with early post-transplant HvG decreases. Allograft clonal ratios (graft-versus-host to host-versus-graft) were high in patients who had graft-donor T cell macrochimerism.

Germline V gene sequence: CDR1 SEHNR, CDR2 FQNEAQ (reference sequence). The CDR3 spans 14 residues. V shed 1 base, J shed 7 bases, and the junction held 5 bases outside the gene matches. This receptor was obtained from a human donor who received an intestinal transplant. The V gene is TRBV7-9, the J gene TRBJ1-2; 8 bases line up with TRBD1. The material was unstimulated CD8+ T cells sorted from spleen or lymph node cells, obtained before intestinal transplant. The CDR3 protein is CASSLGTGFSGYTF. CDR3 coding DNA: TGTGCCAGCAGCTTAGGGACAGGGTTCTCTGGCTACACCTTC.